One sample yielded the 16 T cell receptor beta chains listed below, sequenced in a study of blood T cell repertoires in COVID-19. Some clones are missing from TCRdb's copy, which holds only in-frame ones; the method was immunoSEQ multiplex PCR. The sample lists about 300,000 clones; over 85% were seen once. Sequenced input: PBMCs or T cells enriched from blood (not recorded which). These receptors were collected from a woman in her forties or fifties who had been exposed to COVID-19.

This clone was counted a single time. This rearrangement joins TRBV4-1 to TRBJ1-2; TRBD1 might be the D (5 bases). Germline assignment: CDR1 MGHRA and CDR2 YSYEKL. Trimming removed 10 bases at V and 5 bases at J, with 23 bases between. The CDR3 has 15 residues. CDR3 protein: CATRQVVGHGYGYTF. As DNA, the CDR3 is TGCGCCACCCGCCAGGTGGTCGGACACGGGTATGGCTACACCTTC.

This chain connects TRBV30 to TRBJ1-3, with no clear D. This CDR3 has 12 residues. Trimming took off 3 bases at V and 8 bases at J, with 11 bases between the two ends. Per the germline V gene, CDR1 is GTSNPN and CDR2 is SVGIG (reference sequence). CDR3 in amino acids: CAWSPIGDTIYF. Here the CDR3 DNA reads TGTGCCTGGAGCCCCATCGGAGACACCATATATTTT.

The chain recombines TRBV28 with TRBJ1-4; possible D gene TRBD1, 6 bases. The CDR3 is 14 amino acids. V was cut by 6 bases and J by 8 bases, with 16 bases left in between. The V gene's germline CDR1 is MDHEN and CDR2 SYDVKM. The CDR3 loop reads CASRRQAGREKLFF. The CDR3 DNA reads TGTGCCAGCAGACGACAGGCGGGTCGAGAAAAACTGTTTTTT.

The table lists this clone with a count of one. This chain connects TRBV7-2 to TRBJ1-1, with TRBD1 identical over 7 bases. This CDR3 comprises 16 residues. V trimming: 5 bases; J trimming: 5 bases; junction bases outside the gene matches: 14. Germline V gene data show CDR1 as SGHTA and CDR2 as FQGNSA. DNA of the CDR3: TGTGCCAGCAGCATGAGACAGGGATCTTTTTTGACTGAAGCTTTCTTT. Its protein is CASSMRQGSFLTEAFF.

V is TRBV18 and J is TRBJ1-1, with 9 bases matching TRBD1. Germline trimming cut 3 bases from V and 5 bases from J; bases unmatched to any gene: 4. This CDR3 contains 14 residues. Germline V CDR1 and CDR2: KGHSH, LQKENI. CDR3 sequence: CASSPRTGETEAFF. Written as DNA, the CDR3 is TGTGCCAGCTCACCCCGGACAGGGGAAACTGAAGCTTTCTTT.

This chain connects TRBV18 to TRBJ2-7, with D possibly matching TRBD1 (5 bases). The germline V gene encodes CDR1 KGHSH and CDR2 LQKENI. The CDR3 extends over 14 amino acids. V was trimmed by 5 bases and J by 1 base, leaving 12 bases between them. The DNA for the CDR3 is TGTGCCAGCTCAAGGGGAACAAATTCCTACGAGCAGTACTTC. Amino acid sequence: CASSRGTNSYEQYF.

This chain uses TRBV11-3 with TRBJ2-2; D not certain. Germline V gene sequence: CDR1 SGHNT, CDR2 YENEEA. This CDR3 has 16 residues. Deletions cut 3 bases from V and 6 bases from J, with 17 bases between. CDR3 nucleotides: TGTGCCAGCAGCTTCGGTGGGCTATTCACTCCCGGGGAGCTGTTTTTT. The encoded protein is CASSFGGLFTPGELFF.

The chain joins TRBV6-5 to TRBJ2-1; maybe TRBD1 (5 bases). The CDR3 totals 14 residues. The V gene lost 6 bases and the J gene lost 9 bases, with 18 bases spanning the gap. Per germline, CDR1 MNHEY and CDR2 SVGAGI. The CDR3 DNA follows: TGTGCCAGCAGCCTTCCCCTCGTAACAGGTGAGCAGTTCTTC. Its translation: CASSLPLVTGEQFF.

The chain is built from TRBV5-4 and TRBJ1-3; a possible D gene is TRBD1 (6 bases). This CDR3 contains 15 residues. V was shortened by 2 bases and J by 0 bases, with 9 bases between the two germline ends. The V gene's germline CDR1 is SGHNT and CDR2 YYREEE (reference sequence). The DNA for the CDR3 is TGTGCCAGCAGCTTCAGGGGCGTCTCTGGAAACACCATATATTTT. This sequence encodes CASSFRGVSGNTIYF.

The rearrangement links TRBV29-1 to TRBJ2-7; D may be TRBD1 (6 bases). CDR1 SQVTM and CDR2 ANQGSEA come from the germline V gene. Trimming left V 8 bases short and J 1 base short, with 12 bases between. The CDR3 is 12 amino acids. In DNA, the CDR3 is TGCAGCATCCGACAGGCTTCCTACGAGCAGTACTTC. Translation: CSIRQASYEQYF.

There are a few counts of this clone. The V and J genes are TRBV3-1 (or the pseudogene TRBV3-2) and TRBJ1-1; D unclear. V was pared by 2 bases and J by 4 bases, with 14 bases between. Germline V gene data show CDR1 as LGHDT and CDR2 as YNNKEL (reference sequence). This CDR3 has 15 residues. Here the CDR3 reads CASSQNSVGGTEAFF. The CDR3, as DNA: TGTGCCAGCAGCCAAAATTCGGTGGGAGGCACTGAAGCTTTCTTT.

A note on this clone: Germline and junction disagree at one end, which may indicate a read error. The CDR3 spells CSALRGGSHEQYF. The CDR3 nucleotides are TGCAGCGCCCTGCGGGGGGGCTCCCACGAGCAGTACTTC. This chain links TRBV29-1 with TRBJ2-7; 9 positions agree with TRBD2. This CDR3 is built from 13 residues. Germline assignment: CDR1 SQVTM and CDR2 ANQGSEA.

This CDR3 is CASSQSDRDGSPLHF. The CDR3 region has the DNA TGTGCCAGCAGCCAATCCGACAGGGACGGTTCACCCCTCCACTTT. The J gene is TRBJ1-6, the V gene TRBV3-1 (or the pseudogene TRBV3-2); 7 nucleotides match TRBD1. In germline, CDR1 is LGHDT, CDR2 YNNKEL (reference sequence). The CDR3 runs 15 residues. V lost 2 bases and J lost 9; bases outside the gene matches: 7.

The chain is built from TRBV18 and TRBJ1-1; a weak D match, TRBD1 (6 bases). The length of the CDR3 is 15 residues. Germline V CDR1 and CDR2: KGHSH, LQKENI. The V end lost 6 bases, the J end lost 4 bases, and 18 bases lay between the germline ends. Here the CDR3 reads CASSPTGSAGTEAFF. The CDR3 coding sequence is TGTGCCAGCTCCCCCACAGGGAGTGCAGGCACTGAAGCTTTCTTT.

The chain combines TRBV19 with TRBJ1-6, with TRBD1 matching over 7 bases. CDR3 length equals 15 residues. V gave up 4 bases and J gave up 6 bases; unmatched junction bases: 6. Germline CDR1 and CDR2: LNHDA and SQIVND (reference sequence). CDR3 in amino acids: CASSTPTGSNSPLHF. The CDR3 coding sequence is TGTGCCAGTAGTACCCCGACAGGGTCTAATTCACCCCTCCACTTT.

The CDR3 region is CATSRGGVPETQYF. DNA of the CDR3: TGTGCCACCAGCAGAGGGGGGGTCCCAGAGACCCAGTACTTC. The chain joins TRBV15 to TRBJ2-5; a weak D match, TRBD2 (6 bases). The CDR3 is 14 residues long. The V end lost 1 base, the J end lost 4 bases, and 10 bases lay between the germline ends. CDR1 is LNHNV, CDR2 YYDKDF, per germline (reference sequence).